These 29 T cell receptor beta chains were all obtained from the same sample, sequenced in a study of technical replicates of blood from four donors. Sequencing was performed with immunoSEQ multiplex PCR; in TCRdb, only in-frame clones are kept and a portion is missing. The data show tens of thousands of clones, with over 85% seen just once and around 0.25% held by the top ten. Sequenced input: T cells isolated from PBMCs. The source is a human donor in good health.

The V gene is TRBV5-1, the J gene TRBJ2-5; possible D gene TRBD1, 5 bases. V lost 4 bases, J lost 5 bases, and 15 bases lay in between. The V gene's germline CDR1 is SGHRS and CDR2 YFSETQ. The CDR3 runs to 14 residues. CDR3 in amino acids: CASSPSTVGETQYF. For the CDR3, the DNA is TGCGCCAGCAGCCCCTCGACAGTTGGGGAGACCCAGTACTTC.

CDR3 bases: TGTGCCAGCACCCGGGGGGGGACCGGGGAGCTGTTTTTT. It specifies CASTRGGTGELFF. The chain employs TRBV6-5 and TRBJ2-2; 8 bases match TRBD2. The V gene end was trimmed by 7 bases and the J gene end by 5 bases; junction bases not matched to a gene: 3. The V gene's germline CDR1 is MNHEY and CDR2 SVGAGI. This CDR3 region has 13 residues.

The rearrangement links TRBV5-1 to TRBJ1-1; 9 nucleotides align to TRBD1. V was clipped by 0 bases and J by 3 bases; unmatched bases: 3. Germline CDR1 is SGHRS and CDR2 is YFSETQ. The CDR3 loop spans 15 amino acids. The CDR3, as DNA: TGCGCCAGCAGCTTGGGGACAGGGGCGGACACTGAAGCTTTCTTT. This codes for CASSLGTGADTEAFF.

The CDR3 DNA reads as TGTGCCAGCAGTTTCACCCCCCAGGGGAGCGCCTACGAGCAGTACTTC. Encoded protein: CASSFTPQGSAYEQYF. This chain uses TRBV27 with TRBJ2-7, with D perhaps matching TRBD1 (6 bases). This CDR3 is built from 16 residues. The V gene's germline CDR1 is MNHEY and CDR2 SMNVEV (reference sequence). Trimming pared 3 bases from V and 2 bases from J, leaving 17 bases between.

The chain recombines TRBV29-1 with TRBJ2-1; 7 nucleotides agree with TRBD1. V lost 0 bases, J lost 4 bases, and 6 bases stayed unmatched. Germline values: CDR1 SQVTM, CDR2 ANQGSEA. This CDR3 comprises 15 residues. CDR3 region: CSVEDLGQAYNEQFF. CDR3 DNA: TGCAGCGTTGAAGATCTAGGACAGGCTTACAATGAGCAGTTCTTC.

The chain employs TRBV2 and TRBJ2-3; D possibly corresponds to TRBD1 (5 bases). Trimming stripped 6 bases from V and 6 bases from J, with 16 bases between. Germline values: CDR1 SNHLY, CDR2 FYNNEI. The CDR3 spans 14 residues. For the CDR3, the DNA is TGTGCCAGCAGCTGGCTACAGGATGTGGATACGCAGTATTTT. Its translation: CASSWLQDVDTQYF.

This chain uses TRBV5-1 with TRBJ2-5, with D maybe TRBD2 (7 bases). V dropped 5 bases and J dropped 5 bases, with 19 bases sitting between them. This CDR3 region has 15 residues. Germline-derived CDR1 and CDR2 are SGHRS and YFSETQ. CDR3 sequence reads: CASRPRGAPEETQYF. The CDR3 DNA sequence: TGCGCCAGCAGACCCCGGGGGGCCCCTGAGGAGACCCAGTACTTC.

The V gene is TRBV5-8, the J gene TRBJ1-2; a weak D match, TRBD1 (6 bases). The CDR3 is 17 amino acids. CDR1 SGHTS and CDR2 YDEGEE come from the germline V gene. The V end was cut by 5 bases, the J end by 3 bases, with 23 bases between. The CDR3 loop is CASRFPFRQAWDYGYTF. DNA for the CDR3: TGTGCCAGCAGATTTCCTTTTCGACAGGCGTGGGACTATGGCTACACCTTC.

The DNA of the CDR3 is TGTGCCAGCAGTTACTCGAAGGGGGAAACGCAGTATTTT. This encodes CASSYSKGETQYF. The rearrangement uses TRBV6-6 and TRBJ2-3; D possibly corresponds to TRBD1 (6 bases). Per germline, CDR1 MNHNY and CDR2 SVGAGI (reference sequence). Trimming took 0 bases from V and 9 from J, leaving 10 bases between them. The CDR3 extends over 13 amino acids.

This sequence joins TRBV10-1 and TRBJ2-1; possible D gene TRBD2, 5 bases. Deletions cut 3 bases from V and 8 bases from J, with 11 bases between. The CDR3 has 13 amino acids. Germline V gene sequence: CDR1 WNHNN, CDR2 SYGVQD (reference sequence). In DNA, the CDR3 is TGCGCCAGCAGTGACTTGGGTAGCGATGAGCAGTTCTTC. This gives the protein CASSDLGSDEQFF.

The V and J genes are TRBV7-2 and TRBJ2-7, with 7 bases that match TRBD2. Trimming took 2 bases from V and 3 from J; bases not matched to a gene: 7. The CDR3 contains 15 residues. Germline V lookup: CDR1 SGHTA, CDR2 FQGNSA. The CDR3 DNA is TGTGCCAGCAGCTTAACCCAGCGGGGTCGCTACGAGCAGTACTTC. Translated, it gives CASSLTQRGRYEQYF.

V usage is TRBV2 and J usage is TRBJ1-4; D unresolved. Germline CDR1 is SNHLY and CDR2 is FYNNEI. The CDR3 loop spans 16 amino acids. V dropped 7 bases and J dropped 0 bases, with 15 bases sitting between them. The CDR3: CASNVFGAATNEKLFF. In nucleotides, the CDR3 is TGTGCCAGCAATGTGTTTGGAGCGGCAACTAATGAAAAACTGTTTTTT.

In regard to this clone: A junction boundary mismatches the germline segment, possibly from a read error. The chain uses TRBV2 and TRBJ2-2; tentative D call: TRBD2 (6 bases). From germline, CDR1 is SNHLY and CDR2 FYNNEI. The CDR3 totals 10 residues. The CDR3 is CAIGGRGAVF. CDR3 DNA: TGTGCCATCGGCGGGCGGGGAGCTGTTTTT.

This rearrangement joins TRBV27 to TRBJ2-2; 13 bases match TRBD2. The CDR3 loop spans 16 amino acids. V dropped 6 bases and J dropped 5; count of bases not matched to a gene: 6. In germline, CDR1 is MNHEY, CDR2 SMNVEV (reference sequence). Here the CDR3 reads CASSSGLAGVTGELFF. The CDR3 nucleotides read TGTGCCAGCAGCTCCGGACTAGCGGGGGTTACCGGGGAGCTGTTTTTT.

The chain has TRBV6-5 and TRBJ1-1; 8 bases map to TRBD1. The germline CDR1 and CDR2 sequences are MNHEY and SVGAGI. Trimming at V came to 6 bases and at J to 4 bases, leaving 4 bases not matched to a gene. This CDR3 spans 13 amino acids. The CDR3 region is CASRFTGGTEAFF. The CDR3, as DNA: TGTGCCAGCAGGTTTACAGGGGGCACTGAAGCTTTCTTT.

The genes are TRBV4-1 and TRBJ2-5, with D uncertain. The V gene's germline CDR1 is MGHRA and CDR2 YSYEKL. V was cut by 1 base and J by 4 bases, with 7 bases left in between. This CDR3 contains 13 residues. The DNA of the CDR3 is TGCGCCAGCAGCCAAGGGCAAATAGAGACCCAGTACTTC. The encoded protein is CASSQGQIETQYF.

This clone has just one count. The rearrangement uses TRBV5-1 and TRBJ2-6, with a weak D call TRBD1 (6 bases). Germline-derived CDR1 and CDR2 are SGHRS and YFSETQ. The ends were cut back, 7 bases at V and 1 base at J, with 15 bases in the middle. There are 16 residues in the CDR3. The CDR3 DNA reads TGCGCCAGCGCCCTACAGGGAATATCTGGGGCCAACGTCCTGACTTTC. Its translation: CASALQGISGANVLTF.

This chain connects TRBV9 to TRBJ2-2; D may be TRBD2 (6 bases). This CDR3 has 15 residues. CDR1 SGDLS and CDR2 YYNGEE come from the germline V gene. Between the trimmed V and J ends, which lost 2 bases and 5 bases, there was a span of 13 bases. The DNA of the CDR3 is TGTGCCAGCAGCGTTTGGGGAGGAAGGACCGGGGAGCTGTTTTTT. It is translated as CASSVWGGRTGELFF.

The CDR3 DNA sequence: TGTGCCAGCAGCTTAGTAGGCTACACCTTC. Translating gives CASSLVGYTF. V and J are TRBV7-9 and TRBJ1-2; D remains unclear. CDR1 and CDR2 from the germline V gene are SEHNR and FQNEAQ (reference sequence). Trimming removed 1 base from V and 8 bases from J, with 2 bases in between. The CDR3 is made up of 10 amino acids.

The V call is TRBV6-1, the J call TRBJ2-7; 8 bases line up with TRBD1. With V trimmed by 2 bases and J by 3 bases, 6 bases remained unmatched. The CDR3 contains 15 residues. CDR1 is MNHNS, CDR2 SASEGT, per germline. The CDR3 DNA reads as TGTGCCAGCAGTGAAAAAGGGACAGGTCTCTACGAGCAGTACTTC. Translating it yields CASSEKGTGLYEQYF.

The chain joins TRBV6-1 to TRBJ2-7; 8 positions match TRBD2. The trim removed 4 bases at V and 2 bases at J, leaving 4 bases unmatched. This CDR3 contains 14 residues. Germline V gene data show CDR1 as MNHNS and CDR2 as SASEGT. CDR3: CASSVPGLAYEQYF. Written as DNA, the CDR3 is TGTGCCAGCAGTGTCCCGGGACTAGCCTACGAGCAGTACTTC.

The CDR3 DNA follows: TGTGCCAGCAGTGCCCAGGAAGAGAACACTGAAGCTTTCTTT. Encoded protein: CASSAQEENTEAFF. The J gene is TRBJ1-1, the V gene TRBV6-1; unclear D gene. This CDR3 spans 14 amino acids. Trimming took 4 bases from V and 1 from J, leaving 10 bases between them. CDR1 and CDR2 from the germline V gene are MNHNS and SASEGT.

This chain links TRBV6-6 with TRBJ2-7; 9 positions match TRBD2. CDR1 and CDR2 (germline): MNHNY, SVGAGI (reference sequence). The CDR3 is made up of 15 amino acids. The V gene end was trimmed by 0 bases and the J gene end by 2 bases; junction bases not matched to a gene: 2. CDR3 sequence (DNA): TGTGCCAGCAGTTACTCCGGCGGGAGGGCCTACGAGCAGTACTTC. Its protein product is CASSYSGGRAYEQYF.

This chain links TRBV5-4 with TRBJ1-2, with no clear D. This CDR3 has 16 residues. With 0 bases removed from V and 8 bases from J, the gap between germline ends came to 20 bases. CDR1 SGHNT and CDR2 YYREEE come from the germline V gene (reference sequence). CDR3 bases: TGTGCCAGCAGCTTGGATACGTCGGAGGGAGTTTTGGGCTACACCTTC. Amino acid sequence: CASSLDTSEGVLGYTF.

The rearrangement joins TRBV9 to TRBJ2-7; 7 bases fit TRBD1. This CDR3 is 13 amino acids long. Germline-derived CDR1 and CDR2 are SGDLS and YYNGEE. The V and J ends lost 8 bases and 4 bases, in that order; junction bases with no gene match: 9. CDR3 loop: CASSPGQPYEQYF. In nucleotides, the CDR3 is TGTGCCAGTTCTCCGGGACAGCCGTACGAGCAGTACTTC. The full variable domain, in which reference TRBV9 and TRBJ2-7 provide the parts outside the CDR3, is DSGVTQTPKHLITATGQRVTLRCSPRSGDLSVYWYQQSLDQGLQFLIQYYNGEERAKGNILERFSAQQFPDLHSELNLSSLELGDSALYFCASSPGQPYEQYFGPGTRLTVT.

The chain employs TRBV25-1 and TRBJ1-2, with D maybe TRBD1 (6 bases). Looked up from germline, CDR1 is MGHDK and CDR2 is SYGVNS. The CDR3 loop spans 15 amino acids. The V and J ends lost 4 bases and 3 bases respectively, with 15 bases between them. CDR3 in amino acids: CASSGDTGIHYGYTF. The DNA of the CDR3 is TGTGCCAGCAGTGGGGACACCGGAATACACTATGGCTACACCTTC.

The CDR3 DNA reads TGTGCCAGTAGATCTAGCGCCTCTGGGGCCAACGTCCTGACTTTC. Translated: CASRSSASGANVLTF. The chain joins TRBV19 to TRBJ2-6; weak D call: TRBD2 (6 bases). V was trimmed by 6 bases and J by 0 bases, leaving 9 bases between them. CDR3 length: 15 residues. Germline assignment: CDR1 LNHDA and CDR2 SQIVND (reference sequence).

The V call is TRBV7-3, the J call TRBJ2-2; TRBD2 agrees at 11 bases. Germline-derived CDR1 and CDR2 are SGHTA and FQGTGA. Germline trimming cut 10 bases from V and 2 bases from J; bases unmatched to any gene: 6. The CDR3 consists of 15 residues. CDR3 amino acids: CANSSGGGNTGELFF. DNA for the CDR3: TGTGCCAACAGTAGCGGGGGGGGAAACACCGGGGAGCTGTTTTTT. Supplemented by reference TRBV7-3 and TRBJ2-2, the full variable domain reads GAGVSQTPSNKVTEKGKYVELRCDPISGHTALYWYRQSLGQGPEFLIYFQGTGAADDSGLPNDRFFAVRPEGSVSTLKIQRTERGDSAVYLCANSSGGGNTGELFFGEGSRLTVL.

The rearrangement uses TRBV2 and TRBJ2-5; 8 nucleotides agree with TRBD1. V lost 9 bases to trimming and J lost 4 bases; unmatched junction nucleotides: 10. CDR3 length: 14 residues. Germline V gene data show CDR1 as SNHLY and CDR2 as FYNNEI. CDR3 sequence: CARETGVSGETQYF. The CDR3 DNA reads TGTGCCAGAGAGACAGGGGTTTCAGGAGAGACCCAGTACTTC.